The 29 T cell receptor beta chains below were found in one sample sequenced in a study of blood T cells in healthy people across ages. A second PCR, run for about 7 to 11 cycles, used a sample-barcoded 5' primer plus a J-beta primer mix. TCRdb recomputed calls from the 5' RACE reads with MiXCR, one row per CDR3 protein. The table shows fewer than 1.5 million distinct CDR3 sequences, with 42% occurring only once. Specimen: blood. The receptors were sampled from a woman in her late teens or twenties in good health.

This clonotype was detected only a few times. The chain joins TRBV25-1 to TRBJ2-3; D gene ambiguous. This CDR3 has 13 residues. The germline V gene has CDR1 MGHDK and CDR2 SYGVNS. V lost 5 bases, J lost 4 bases, and 10 bases lay in between. CDR3 sequence (DNA): TGTGCCAGCAGTTCCTCTCCTGCAGATACGCAGTATTTT. Its protein is CASSSSPADTQYF.

The J gene is TRBJ2-7, the V gene TRBV20-1; 7 bases agree with TRBD2. The DNA end is more similar to TRBJ2-5, so the J call may be wrong. CDR1 DFQATT and CDR2 SNEGSKA come from the germline V gene (reference sequence). This CDR3 comprises 14 residues. Here the CDR3 reads CSAREAGVKETQYF. For the CDR3, the DNA is TGCAGTGCTAGAGAGGCGGGGGTAAAAGAGACCCAGTACTTC.

The chain employs TRBV9 and TRBJ2-1; a weak D match, TRBD2 (7 bases). The germline V and J ends were trimmed by 3 bases and 0 bases, with 16 bases remaining between them. CDR1 SGDLS and CDR2 YYNGEE come from the germline V gene. The CDR3 is 17 residues long. Written as DNA, the CDR3 is TGTGCCAGCAGCGCCCCCAGGGGAGGGAGCTCCTACAATGAGCAGTTCTTC. Translating gives CASSAPRGGSSYNEQFF.

The chain carries TRBV6-1 and TRBJ2-1; possibly TRBD1 for D (7 bases). V lost 6 bases, J lost 8 bases, and 14 bases lay in between. The CDR3 contains 13 residues. Germline V gives CDR1 MNHNS, CDR2 SASEGT. CDR3 bases: TGTGCCAGCAGGCAAACAGGGGAGGATGAGCAGTTCTTC. Amino acids: CASRQTGEDEQFF.

The CDR3 DNA sequence: TGCAGCCTGAGGGGAGACGGGGGCACAGATACGCAGTATTTT. Translation gives CSLRGDGGTDTQYF. The chain carries TRBV29-1 and TRBJ2-3; possibly TRBD1 or TRBD2 for D (5 bases each). V lost 8 bases to trimming and J lost 1 base, with 16 bases between them. The CDR3 contains 14 residues. Germline assignment: CDR1 SQVTM and CDR2 ANQGSEA.

This clonotype was seen more than once but under ten times. The rearrangement uses TRBV15 and TRBJ2-5; 7 positions match TRBD1. The CDR3 extends over 16 amino acids. V shed 1 base, J shed 3 bases, and the junction held 8 bases outside the gene matches. The V gene's germline CDR1 is LNHNV and CDR2 YYDKDF (reference sequence). CDR3 residues: CATSRVAVGQEETQYF. The CDR3 bases are TGTGCCACCAGCAGAGTCGCGGTAGGACAGGAAGAGACCCAGTACTTC.

The gene calls are TRBV20-1 and TRBJ2-1; 11 bases are a match to TRBD2. Unmatched junction bases numbered 5, after V lost 6 bases and J lost 4 bases. Germline V gene lookup returns CDR1 DFQATT and CDR2 SNEGSKA (reference sequence). There are 14 residues in the CDR3. The CDR3 sequence is CSAVAGGKYNEQFF. In DNA, the CDR3 is TGCAGTGCCGTAGCGGGGGGGAAATACAATGAGCAGTTCTTC.

V usage is TRBV20-1 and J usage is TRBJ2-7; TRBD2 aligns across 7 bases. V was pared by 1 base and J by 1 base, with 7 bases of the junction left unmatched. The CDR3 runs 15 residues. CDR1 is DFQATT and CDR2 is SNEGSKA in the germline V gene (reference sequence). CDR3 nucleotide sequence: TGCAGTGCTAGAGCCCTAGCGGAACCTTCCTACGAGCAGTACTTC. The encoded protein is CSARALAEPSYEQYF.

This chain links TRBV30 with TRBJ2-7, with TRBD2 identical over 12 bases. Unmatched junction bases numbered 6, after V lost 7 bases and J lost 2 bases. The CDR3 totals 14 residues. Germline CDR1 is GTSNPN and CDR2 is SVGIG (reference sequence). In DNA form, the CDR3 reads TGTGCCTCCCGACTAGCGGGGGCAGCCTACGAGCAGTACTTC. Translated, it gives CASRLAGAAYEQYF.

This clonotype was picked up a small number of times. The chain joins TRBV7-2 to TRBJ2-2; maybe TRBD2 (5 bases). The CDR3 runs to 16 residues. Per the germline V gene, CDR1 is SGHTA and CDR2 is FQGNSA. V was trimmed by 2 bases and J by 1 base, leaving 11 bases between them. This CDR3 is CASSLHPGMNTGELFF. The CDR3 region has the DNA TGTGCCAGCAGCTTACATCCCGGGATGAACACCGGGGAGCTGTTTTTT.

The gene calls are TRBV24-1 and TRBJ2-7; 8 bases are shared with TRBD1. V lost 5 bases to trimming and J lost 4 bases; unmatched junction nucleotides: 12. CDR3 length: 16 amino acids. Germline V gene lookup returns CDR1 KGHDR and CDR2 SFDVKD. The CDR3 sequence: CATSGPTGTGAYEQYF. DNA for the CDR3: TGTGCCACCAGTGGTCCCACCGGGACAGGCGCATACGAGCAGTACTTC.

The chain couples TRBV7-2 to TRBJ2-7; TRBD2 matches 8 bases. The trim removed 1 base at V and 4 bases at J, leaving 6 bases unmatched. The germline V gene has CDR1 SGHTA and CDR2 FQGNSA. The CDR3 loop spans 15 amino acids. CDR3 bases: TGTGCCAGCAGCTTAGTCGCAGGCGGGAGGTACGAGCAGTACTTC. Its translation is CASSLVAGGRYEQYF.

The rearrangement links TRBV20-1 to TRBJ2-5; D is unresolved. CDR1 and CDR2 (germline): DFQATT, SNEGSKA (reference sequence). This CDR3 spans 12 amino acids. The V and J ends lost 6 bases and 2 bases respectively, with 10 bases between them. DNA for the CDR3: TGCAGTGCCCAACACGGACAAGAGACCCAGTACTTC. Translating it yields CSAQHGQETQYF.

The genes are TRBV20-1 and TRBJ1-3; perhaps TRBD1 as D (5 bases). From germline, CDR1 is DFQATT and CDR2 SNEGSKA (reference sequence). V was pared by 1 base and J by 4 bases, with 17 bases between. This CDR3 has 16 amino acids. In DNA, the CDR3 is TGCAGTGCTAGAGGGGAGCTCGGGGGGAAGGGAAACACCATATATTTT. Its protein product is CSARGELGGKGNTIYF.

This clonotype occurred a few times. The chain uses TRBV7-9 and TRBJ1-4; D uncertain. Germline CDR1 and CDR2: SEHNR and FQNEAQ (reference sequence). This CDR3 contains 15 residues. V was shortened by 2 bases and J by 8 bases, with 15 bases between the two germline ends. DNA of the CDR3: TGTGCCAGCAGCTTATCAGCAGAACTCGAGGAAAAACTGTTTTTT. It is translated as CASSLSAELEEKLFF.

The V gene is TRBV4-2, the J gene TRBJ2-1, with TRBD2 as a possible D gene (6 bases). Germline CDR1 and CDR2: LGHNA and YNFKEQ. The length of the CDR3 is 12 residues. V dropped 5 bases and J dropped 9 bases, with 11 bases sitting between them. The CDR3 nucleotides read TGTGCCAGCAGCTCACCACTAGCTGAGCAGTTCTTC. Protein: CASSSPLAEQFF.

The CDR3, as DNA: TGTGCCAGCACACGAGATAGGGACACCGGGGAGCTGTTTTTT. Its protein product is CASTRDRDTGELFF. The chain has TRBV6-4 and TRBJ2-2; D is unclear. The CDR3 consists of 14 residues. The V gene lost 7 bases and the J gene lost 3 bases, with 12 bases spanning the gap. The germline gives CDR1 MRHNA, CDR2 SNTAGT.

There are a few counts of this clonotype. The rearrangement uses TRBV20-1 and TRBJ2-7; 9 bases fit TRBD1. The CDR3 has 11 residues. CDR1 is DFQATT, CDR2 SNEGSKA, per germline (reference sequence). The CDR3 coding sequence is TGCCACGTGGGACAGGGCTACGAGCAGTACTTC. As protein: CHVGQGYEQYF.

This clonotype was detected a few times. The chain is built from TRBV24-1 and TRBJ2-3; tentative D call: TRBD2 (7 bases). CDR3 length: 15 residues. The V and J ends lost 4 bases and 5 bases respectively, with 15 bases between them. Germline V lookup: CDR1 KGHDR, CDR2 SFDVKD. The CDR3 spells CATSERGGGIDTQYF. The CDR3 DNA sequence: TGTGCCACCAGTGAACGGGGAGGGGGGATAGATACGCAGTATTTT.

The V and J genes are TRBV7-7 and TRBJ2-1; D is tentatively TRBD1 or TRBD2 (5 bases each). In germline, CDR1 is SSHAT, CDR2 FNYEAQ (reference sequence). V lost 5 bases and J 13 bases, leaving 21 bases between the germline ends. The CDR3 spans 14 residues. CDR3 sequence: CASSRPGDQETQFF. The CDR3 DNA sequence: TGTGCCAGCAGCCGTCCCGGGGACCAAGAGACCCAGTTCTTC.

The chain recombines TRBV7-2 with TRBJ2-3; D not resolved. Germline lookup yields CDR1 SGHTA and CDR2 FQGNSA. The CDR3 is 16 amino acids. V was shortened by 2 bases and J by 2 bases, with 14 bases between the two germline ends. CDR3 residues: CASSLTLGSYTDTQYF. The CDR3 nucleotides read TGTGCCAGCAGCTTAACATTGGGCAGCTACACAGATACGCAGTATTTT.

This clonotype was observed a handful of times. The V call is TRBV2, the J call TRBJ2-7; 7 nucleotides agree with TRBD1. The CDR3 is made up of 13 amino acids. The junction had 10 bases not matched to a gene; V was cut back by 10 bases and J by 4 bases. In germline, CDR1 is SNHLY, CDR2 FYNNEI. CDR3: CANAGTESYEQYF. DNA of the CDR3: TGTGCCAACGCCGGGACAGAAAGTTACGAGCAGTACTTC.

The chain combines TRBV28 with TRBJ2-4, with 7 bases identical to TRBD1. Matching the DNA end better, TRBJ2-7 makes the J call doubtful. CDR1 is MDHEN, CDR2 SYDVKM, per germline. The CDR3 has 13 amino acids. The DNA for the CDR3 is TGTGCCAGCAGTTTAGGGACAGTCCACGAGCAGTACTTC. Residues: CASSLGTVHEQYF.

V is TRBV4-1 and J is TRBJ2-1; D is perhaps TRBD2 (6 bases). Germline V gene sequence: CDR1 MGHRA, CDR2 YSYEKL. Trimming stripped 3 bases from V and 4 bases from J, with 13 bases between. CDR3 size: 15 residues. The CDR3 DNA is TGCGCCAGCAGCCAGCCGACTAGTGATTACAATGAGCAGTTCTTC. Translating it yields CASSQPTSDYNEQFF.

This chain connects TRBV5-1 to TRBJ2-7, with 7 bases identical to TRBD2. J lost 1 base, V lost 4 bases, and 8 bases had no gene match. The germline V gene has CDR1 SGHRS and CDR2 YFSETQ. This CDR3 has 15 residues. The CDR3 bases are TGCGCCAGCAGCCCGGGATCGGGACTATCCTACGAGCAGTACTTC. This sequence encodes CASSPGSGLSYEQYF. The entire variable domain, with the rest obtained from reference TRBV5-1 and TRBJ2-7, is as follows: KAGVTQTPRYLIKTRGQQVTLSCSPISGHRSVSWYQQTPGQGLQFLFEYFSETQRNKGNFPGRFSGRQFSNSRSEMNVSTLELGDSALYLCASSPGSGLSYEQYFGPGTRLTVT.

This clonotype came up once. A much larger clone lies one base from this, so it may be a read error. The chain combines TRBV3-1 with TRBJ2-1; 9 nucleotides line up with TRBD2. V lost 7 bases to trimming and J lost 2 bases; unmatched junction nucleotides: 6. The CDR3 is made up of 15 amino acids. CDR1 and CDR2 (germline): LGHDT, YNNKEL (reference sequence). CDR3 bases: TGTGCCAGCAACCCCCTAGCGGGGACCTACAATGAGCAGTTCTTC. It encodes CASNPLAGTYNEQFF.

This clonotype was counted only a few times. The chain employs TRBV28 and TRBJ2-7; D remains ambiguous. CDR3 length: 15 residues. Germline loops: CDR1 MDHEN, CDR2 SYDVKM. Trimming took off 4 bases at V and 0 bases at J, with 13 bases between the two ends. The CDR3: CASSSAALSSYEQYF. DNA for the CDR3: TGTGCCAGCAGTTCTGCGGCCTTGAGCTCCTACGAGCAGTACTTC. Combining the CDR3 with reference TRBV28 and TRBJ2-7 gives the whole variable domain DVKVTQSSRYLVKRTGEKVFLECVQDMDHENMFWYRQDPGLGLRLIYFSYDVKMKEKGDIPEGYSVSREKKERFSLILESASTNQTSMYLCASSSAALSSYEQYFGPGTRLTVT.

This chain joins TRBV25-1 and TRBJ1-4; D perhaps matches TRBD1 (6 bases). The length of the CDR3 is 14 residues. Germline V lookup: CDR1 MGHDK, CDR2 SYGVNS. With 8 bases removed from V and 8 bases from J, the gap between germline ends came to 18 bases. This CDR3 is CASQHRDWGEKLFF. Written as DNA, the CDR3 is TGTGCCAGCCAACACAGGGATTGGGGGGAAAAACTGTTTTTT. The full variable domain, in which reference TRBV25-1 and TRBJ1-4 provide the parts outside the CDR3, is EADIYQTPRYLVIGTGKKITLECSQTMGHDKMYWYQQDPGMELHLIHYSYGVNSTEKGDLSSESTVSRIRTEHFPLTLESARPSHTSQYLCASQHRDWGEKLFFGSGTQLSVL.

The sample holds a few counts of this clonotype. The V and J genes are TRBV12-3 or TRBV12-4 and TRBJ2-1, with 8 nucleotides matching TRBD2. The CDR3 sequence is 12 residues long. Trimming at V came to 6 bases and at J to 7 bases, leaving 2 bases not matched to a gene. The CDR3 protein is CASRTSANEQFF. The CDR3 DNA reads as TGTGCCAGCAGGACTAGCGCGAATGAGCAGTTCTTC.